This T cell receptor beta chain was retrieved from a study of CD8 T cells in ankylosing spondylitis. General observations from the study: Prior work had noted some motif variants in reactive arthritis blood and synovial fluid. Clones tied to disease were said to be significantly enriched in matched ankylosing spondylitis synovial fluid. CD8+ by phenotype, disease-linked clones were relatively rare in peripheral blood. Ankylosing spondylitis blood appeared to be characterized by a TCR beta motif of about 8 highly homologous variants.

This clonotype was counted only a few times. Its antigen remains unknown. Quantitative 5'-RACE with molecular barcodes produced the TCR beta libraries. TCRdb re-analysed the 5' RACE reads in MiXCR, keeping a single row per CDR3 protein. The sample shows under 850,000 distinct CDR3 sequences, roughly 19% of them seen only once. The CDR3 has 13 amino acids. CDR1 is KGHDR and CDR2 is SFDVKD in the germline V gene. Trimming took 4 bases from V and 6 from J, leaving 8 bases between them. V and J are TRBV24-1 and TRBJ2-2; D is uncertain. The source is a male donor with ankylosing spondylitis. The sample comprised blood, either unsorted or a sorted T cell fraction (not recorded which). The DNA of the CDR3 is TGTGCCACCAGTGACCTCAGAGCCGGGGAGCTGTTTTTT. Residues: CATSDLRAGELFF.